The next 18 T cell receptor beta chains were all read from a single sample in a study of blood T cell repertoires in COVID-19. Some clones are missing from TCRdb's copy, which holds only in-frame ones; the method was immunoSEQ multiplex PCR. This table holds 45,000 to 55,000 clones, 80% to 90% found once. What was sequenced was peripheral blood. Source of these receptors: a human donor in a cohort sampled during active COVID-19.

The J gene is TRBJ2-5, the V gene TRBV18; no reliable D call. The CDR3 is 14 residues long. The V gene's germline CDR1 is KGHSH and CDR2 LQKENI. Trimming took off 0 bases at V and 1 base at J, with 6 bases between the two ends. This CDR3 reads CASSPPNTQETQYF. The CDR3 coding sequence is TGTGCCAGCTCACCACCGAACACCCAAGAGACCCAGTACTTC.

The J gene is TRBJ2-7, the V gene TRBV6-1; TRBD1 agrees at 9 bases. The CDR3 totals 16 residues. The germline gives CDR1 MNHNS, CDR2 SASEGT. With 4 bases clipped from V and 7 bases from J, the junction kept 14 bases outside the gene matches. CDR3 sequence reads: CASSVWRGQGVGEQYF. CDR3 in DNA: TGTGCCAGCAGTGTTTGGAGGGGACAGGGTGTTGGGGAGCAGTACTTC.

This clone was observed once. A junction end diverges from the germline sequence, so it may reflect a read error. The CDR3 loop reads CSVEGQSGNTIYF. Here the CDR3 DNA reads TGCAGCGTCGAAGGACAGTCTGGAAACACCATATATTTT. The rearrangement links TRBV29-1 to TRBJ1-3, with a weak D call TRBD1 (6 bases). Germline V gene lookup returns CDR1 SQVTM and CDR2 ANQGSEA. The length of the CDR3 is 13 residues.

This chain links TRBV7-6 with TRBJ1-2; 10 bases line up with TRBD1. In germline, CDR1 is SGHVS, CDR2 FNYEAQ. The CDR3 has 14 residues. V lost 5 bases, J lost 6 bases, and 6 bases stayed unmatched. Here the CDR3 reads CASSPRQGADGYTF. DNA for the CDR3: TGTGCCAGCAGCCCAAGACAGGGGGCTGATGGCTACACCTTC. The full variable domain, in which reference TRBV7-6 and TRBJ1-2 provide the parts outside the CDR3, is GAGVSQSPRYKVTKRGQDVALRCDPISGHVSLYWYRQALGQGPEFLTYFNYEAQQDKSGLPNDRFSAERPEGSISTLTIQRTEQRDSAMYRCASSPRQGADGYTFGSGTRLTVV.

The chain combines TRBV29-1 with TRBJ2-2, with no clear D. Trimming stripped 6 bases from V and 4 bases from J, with 12 bases between. CDR3 size: 13 residues. Germline-derived CDR1 and CDR2 are SQVTM and ANQGSEA. In nucleotides, the CDR3 is TGCAGCGTCATAGGCCAGGCCACCGGGGAGCTGTTTTTT. Translating gives CSVIGQATGELFF.

This clone has a single count. The gene calls are TRBV20-1 and TRBJ1-1, with no clear D. The CDR3 contains 13 residues. Trimming shortened V by 3 bases and J by 1 base, and 9 bases separated the two germline ends. Germline-derived CDR1 and CDR2 are DFQATT and SNEGSKA (reference sequence). Here the CDR3 reads CSASTGGNTEAFF. CDR3 nucleotides: TGCAGTGCTAGTACCGGCGGGAACACTGAAGCTTTCTTT.

The CDR3 region is CASTGKQGVDTEAFF. In DNA form, the CDR3 reads TGCGCCAGCACCGGAAAACAGGGTGTCGACACTGAAGCTTTCTTT. The chain employs TRBV5-1 and TRBJ1-1; weak D call: TRBD1 (6 bases). V lost 6 bases and J lost 3, with 18 bases in between. Germline V gene sequence: CDR1 SGHRS, CDR2 YFSETQ. This CDR3 has 15 residues.

In DNA form, the CDR3 reads TGTGCCAGCAGTTTGGACAGGGGGCTGCAGCCCCAGCATTTT. This codes for CASSLDRGLQPQHF. The chain recombines TRBV6-2 or TRBV6-3 with TRBJ1-5, with 11 bases fitting TRBD1. The V and J ends lost 4 bases and 7 bases, in that order; junction bases with no gene match: 3. This CDR3 is built from 14 residues. Germline lookup yields CDR1 MNHEY and CDR2 SVGEGT.

The gene calls are TRBV10-3 and TRBJ2-1, with 11 bases lining up with TRBD2. Germline CDR1 ENHRY, CDR2 SYGVKD. The V gene end was trimmed by 2 bases and the J gene end by 7 bases; junction bases not matched to a gene: 4. CDR3 length: 15 amino acids. DNA of the CDR3: TGTGCCATCAGTGAGGTACTAGCGGGAGTTAATGAGCAGTTCTTC. This codes for CAISEVLAGVNEQFF.

The rearrangement uses TRBV27 and TRBJ2-2; 12 bases are shared with TRBD1. Germline values: CDR1 MNHEY, CDR2 SMNVEV (reference sequence). The CDR3 has 14 amino acids. V lost 8 bases to trimming and J lost 7 bases; unmatched junction nucleotides: 5. CDR3 sequence: CASGDRGLIGELFF. CDR3 bases: TGTGCCAGCGGGGACAGGGGGCTTATCGGGGAGCTGTTTTTT.

This clone was detected a few times. The chain couples TRBV4-1 to TRBJ1-1; D may be TRBD1 (6 bases). Between the trimmed V and J ends, which lost 4 bases and 6 bases, there was a span of 18 bases. The CDR3 is 15 amino acids. Germline assignment: CDR1 MGHRA and CDR2 YSYEKL. CDR3 in DNA: TGCGCCAGCAGCCTAGGGGGAGGGAAGGTATCTGAAGCTTTCTTT. This codes for CASSLGGGKVSEAFF.

This chain links TRBV19 with TRBJ2-3; 10 nucleotides match TRBD1. With V trimmed by 5 bases and J by 3 bases, 2 bases remained unmatched. Germline CDR1 LNHDA, CDR2 SQIVND (reference sequence). The CDR3 has 14 residues. The chain's CDR3 is CASSLGQGTDTQYF. CDR3 coding DNA: TGTGCCAGTAGTCTGGGACAGGGGACAGATACGCAGTATTTT.

The chain is built from TRBV14 and TRBJ2-7, with TRBD1 identical over 7 bases. The CDR3 runs 14 residues. Trimming at V came to 4 bases and at J to 2 bases, leaving 5 bases not matched to a gene. Per the germline V gene, CDR1 is SGHDN and CDR2 is FVKESK. CDR3: CASSLWDSTYEQYF. As DNA, the CDR3 is TGTGCCAGCAGCCTATGGGACAGTACCTACGAGCAGTACTTC.

The genes are TRBV5-1 and TRBJ2-7, with D hard to call. This CDR3 spans 16 amino acids. Germline CDR1 and CDR2: SGHRS and YFSETQ. With 0 bases removed from V and 2 bases from J, the gap between germline ends came to 15 bases. CDR3 sequence reads: CASSLDAAPGPYEQYF. In DNA, the CDR3 is TGCGCCAGCAGCTTGGACGCGGCGCCGGGTCCCTACGAGCAGTACTTC.

This clone was counted once. The chain combines TRBV7-3 with TRBJ2-2; D might be TRBD1 (6 bases). The germline V gene encodes CDR1 SGHTA and CDR2 FQGTGA. This CDR3 has 14 amino acids. The V end lost 5 bases, the J end lost 4 bases, and 11 bases lay between the germline ends. In nucleotides, the CDR3 is TGTGCCAGCAGCAAAGGGACAACCACCGGGGAGCTGTTTTTT. As protein: CASSKGTTTGELFF. Supplemented by reference TRBV7-3 and TRBJ2-2, the full variable domain reads GAGVSQTPSNKVTEKGKYVELRCDPISGHTALYWYRQSLGQGPEFLIYFQGTGAADDSGLPNDRFFAVRPEGSVSTLKIQRTERGDSAVYLCASSKGTTTGELFFGEGSRLTVL.

The chain carries TRBV12-2 and TRBJ2-1; the DNA was not used to check the table's D call, TRBD2. TRBV12-2 is an annotated pseudogene. The CDR3 is 18 amino acids. The CDR3 region is CASRSRPSAGELYNEQFF. The DNA for the CDR3 is TGTGCAAGTCGCTCCCGGCCCTCAGCGGGAGAGCTCTACAATGAGCAGTTCTTC.

This chain joins TRBV11-2 and TRBJ1-5; TRBD1 agrees at 8 bases. This CDR3 has 16 residues. In germline, CDR1 is SGHAT, CDR2 FQNNGV. J was trimmed by 2 bases and V by 5 bases; bases with no gene match: 8. The chain's CDR3 is CASSPDRVRGNQPQHF. In DNA form, the CDR3 reads TGTGCCAGCAGCCCGGACAGGGTAAGGGGCAATCAGCCCCAGCATTTT.

The chain couples TRBV7-9 to TRBJ2-1; TRBD2 aligns across 11 bases. There are 19 residues in the CDR3. CDR1 and CDR2 (germline): SEHNR, FQNEAQ (reference sequence). Trimming at V came to 1 base and at J to 2 bases, leaving 10 bases not matched to a gene. The CDR3 spells CASSLVGGSGRVAYNEQFF. As DNA, the CDR3 is TGTGCCAGCAGCTTAGTTGGTGGTAGCGGGAGGGTCGCCTACAATGAGCAGTTCTTC.